Listed below are T cell receptor beta chains from one sample, sequenced in a study of shared clonotypes between healthy human individuals. The assay was immunoSEQ multiplex PCR, and TCRdb's table has in-frame clones only and misses some. The repertoire holds about 490,000 clones, with around 73% as singletons. Sequenced material: PBMCs. The source is a woman in her thirties or forties in good health. Some clones in this sample may be carry-over from other donors' samples. Each CDR3 is given with its conserved first and last residue. D genes are given only for firm matches. Where a row states a size, it is once, few, many or the class of an expanded clone; other rows omit it.

12 TRBJ1-5 TRBV2 NA NA CASSERETPQHF TGTGCCAGCAGTGAAAGGGAAACGCCCCAGCATTTT
17 TRBJ1-2 TRBV7-8 NA NA CASSLAAGRPTNYGYTF TGTGCCAGCAGCTTAGCTGCGGGGCGACCGACTAACTATGGCTACACCTTC
15 TRBJ2-1 TRBV6-4 NA NA CAGSEGRGPYNEQFF TGTGCCGGCAGTGAGGGCCGGGGGCCCTACAATGAGCAGTTCTTC
14 TRBJ2-5 TRBV18 NA NA CASSPGQLQETQYF TGTGCCAGCTCACCGGGCCAGCTTCAAGAGACCCAGTACTTC
16 TRBJ2-5 TRBV30 TRBD2 NA CAWSAGTSGSSETQYF TGTGCCTGGAGTGCAGGGACTAGCGGGAGCAGTGAGACCCAGTACTTC
15 TRBJ2-5 TRBV18 TRBD1 NA CASSPRQGDQETQYF TGTGCCAGCTCACCCCGACAGGGAGACCAAGAGACCCAGTACTTC
15 TRBJ2-3 TRBV25-1 NA once CASSEWRGGTDTQYF TGTGCCAGCAGTGAATGGAGAGGGGGCACAGATACGCAGTATTTT
15 TRBJ2-5 TRBV19 TRBD2 NA CASGGTSGRQETQYF TGTGCCAGTGGAGGGACTAGCGGAAGACAAGAGACCCAGTACTTC
15 TRBJ1-3 TRBV7-7 NA NA CASSTQLGVGNTIYF TGTGCCAGCAGCACACAGTTGGGGGTTGGAAACACCATATATTTT
14 TRBJ2-2 TRBV4-3 NA NA CASSQNPLIGELFF TGCGCCAGCAGCCAAAATCCTCTTATCGGGGAGCTGTTTTTT